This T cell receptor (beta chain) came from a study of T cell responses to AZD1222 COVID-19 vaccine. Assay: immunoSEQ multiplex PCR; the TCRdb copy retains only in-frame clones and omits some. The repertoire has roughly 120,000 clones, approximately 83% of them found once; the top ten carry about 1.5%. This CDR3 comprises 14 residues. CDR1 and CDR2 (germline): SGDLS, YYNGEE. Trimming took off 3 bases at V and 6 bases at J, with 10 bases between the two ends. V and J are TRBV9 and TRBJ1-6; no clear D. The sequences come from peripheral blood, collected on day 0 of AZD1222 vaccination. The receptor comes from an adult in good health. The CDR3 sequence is CASSEIISNSPLHF. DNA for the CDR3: TGTGCCAGCAGCGAGATTATCAGTAATTCACCCCTCCACTTT.